The sequence of this T cell receptor beta chain was determined in a study of shared clonotypes between healthy human individuals. The donor cohort consisted entirely of Caucasian adults residing in Nashville, Tennessee. Findings and limits, study-wide: Researchers sampled only blood; tissue repertoires likely differ.

Worth noting for this clone: Its antigen is unknown.

The germline V gene has CDR1 LNHDA and CDR2 SQIVND (reference sequence). This CDR3 is built from 16 residues. The ends were cut back, 5 bases at V and 0 bases at J, with 16 bases in the middle. Produced via immunoSEQ multiplex PCR; TCRdb's table is partial and in-frame only. The sample holds roughly 700,000 clones, 90% seen once. The receptor was derived from a man aged 18 to 29 in good health. Some clones in this sample may be carry-over from other donors' samples. The genes are TRBV19 and TRBJ1-1; possible D gene TRBD1, 5 bases. The sample was memory CD8+ T cells from PBMCs. Subset in this sample: CD45RO+ cells pooled with CCR7-negative TemRA cells. The CDR3 is CASSVQGAPLNTEAFF. In DNA, the CDR3 is TGTGCCAGTAGTGTTCAAGGGGCCCCTCTGAACACTGAAGCTTTCTTT.